Below, 10 T cell receptor beta chains from the same sample are listed, as sequenced in a study of blood T cells in healthy people across ages. A second PCR, run for roughly 6 to 11 cycles, used a sample-barcoded 5' primer plus a J-beta primer mix. A single record per CDR3 protein comes from TCRdb applying MiXCR to the 5' RACE reads. Of hundreds of thousands of distinct CDR3 sequences listed, 25% to 35% were seen once; the top ten hold approximately 3.3%. This sample also appeared in a second study, on T cells of mothers and their children.

Sequenced input: blood. Receptors originate from a boy aged 2 to 10 in good health.

The CDR3 sequence: CASSLPEKVVYEQYF. The CDR3 DNA reads TGTGCCAGCAGCTTACCAGAAAAAGTCGTCTACGAGCAGTACTTC. The chain couples TRBV7-3 to TRBJ2-7; D gene ambiguous. The ends were cut back, 2 bases at V and 3 bases at J, with 14 bases in the middle. Germline V gene lookup returns CDR1 SGHTA and CDR2 FQGTGA. This CDR3 contains 15 residues.

This clonotype was detected only a few times. CDR3 sequence: CASSYTANSNQPQHF. Here the CDR3 DNA reads TGTGCCAGCAGCTACACAGCTAATAGCAATCAGCCCCAGCATTTT. This chain joins TRBV7-8 and TRBJ1-5; the D is unclear. Per the germline V gene, CDR1 is SGHVS and CDR2 is FQNEAQ. The V and J ends lost 4 bases and 0 bases respectively, with 10 bases between them. The CDR3 is 15 residues long.

This chain connects TRBV30 to TRBJ2-5; 9 bases map to TRBD1. The length of the CDR3 is 12 residues. Trimming cost V 5 bases and J 5 bases; bases outside gene matches: 3. CDR1 and CDR2 from the germline V gene are GTSNPN and SVGIG (reference sequence). The CDR3, as DNA: TGTGCCTGGGCCGGGACAGGGGAGACCCAGTACTTC. Protein: CAWAGTGETQYF.

The rearrangement links TRBV7-9 to TRBJ2-4; 8 nucleotides line up with TRBD1. This CDR3 region has 14 residues. The junction had 1 base not matched to a gene; V was cut back by 3 bases and J by 3 bases. Germline loops: CDR1 SEHNR, CDR2 FQNEAQ (reference sequence). DNA of the CDR3: TGTGCCAGCAGCTTGACAGGGGTCAAAAACATTCAGTACTTC. Encoded protein: CASSLTGVKNIQYF.

The chain employs TRBV15 and TRBJ2-1; 9 bases fit TRBD2. CDR1 and CDR2 (germline): LNHNV, YYDKDF (reference sequence). After removal of 0 bases from V and 7 bases from J, the junction contained 7 bases not matched to a gene. CDR3 length: 16 residues. In DNA form, the CDR3 reads TGTGCCACCAGCAGAGAGGTAGCGGGGGCGTGGAATGAGCAGTTCTTC. Protein: CATSREVAGAWNEQFF.

In its sample, this clonotype was seen a few times. J is TRBJ2-2 and V is TRBV12-3 or TRBV12-4, with D perhaps TRBD1 or TRBD2 (5 bases each). The CDR3 totals 17 residues. V dropped 2 bases and J dropped 0 bases, with 13 bases sitting between them. CDR3 in DNA: TGTGCCAGCAGTTTACCTGGGGACGCAACGAACACCGGGGAGCTGTTTTTT. It translates to CASSLPGDATNTGELFF.

This clonotype was seen a handful of times. The chain carries TRBV19 and TRBJ1-2, with D unclear. Trimming took 5 bases from V and 2 from J, leaving 12 bases between them. The CDR3 loop spans 14 amino acids. Germline lookup yields CDR1 LNHDA and CDR2 SQIVND (reference sequence). CDR3 sequence reads: CASSVRAANYGYTF. For the CDR3, the DNA is TGTGCCAGTAGTGTCCGTGCAGCAAACTATGGCTACACCTTC.

V and J are TRBV6-6 and TRBJ1-4, with D perhaps matching TRBD1 (6 bases). Germline V lookup: CDR1 MNHNY, CDR2 SVGAGI (reference sequence). The CDR3 consists of 15 residues. The V end lost 7 bases, the J end lost 11 bases, and 23 bases lay between the germline ends. The CDR3 loop reads CASKTNRVNGRKLFF. The CDR3 bases are TGTGCCAGCAAGACCAACAGGGTAAACGGGAGGAAACTGTTTTTT.

This clonotype was observed a handful of times. This sequence joins TRBV19 and TRBJ2-4; 10 nucleotides agree with TRBD2. CDR1 is LNHDA, CDR2 SQIVND, per germline (reference sequence). V dropped 3 bases and J dropped 3; count of bases not matched to a gene: 8. This CDR3 is built from 17 residues. CDR3 protein: CASSMITSGGDKNIQYF. The DNA for the CDR3 is TGTGCCAGTAGTATGATTACCAGCGGGGGGGACAAAAACATTCAGTACTTC. Full variable domain (rest looked up from reference TRBV19 and TRBJ2-4): DGGITQSPKYLFRKEGQNVTLSCEQNLNHDAMYWYRQDPGQGLRLIYYSQIVNDFQKGDIAEGYSVSREKKESFPLTVTSAQKNPTAFYLCASSMITSGGDKNIQYFGAGTRLSVL.

This clonotype has a handful of counts. The chain carries TRBV4-3 and TRBJ2-7; TRBD1 agrees at 11 bases. V lost 3 bases and J lost 5; bases outside the gene matches: 3. CDR1 and CDR2 (germline): LGHNA, YSLEER. CDR3 size: 14 residues. The CDR3 reads CASSQRTGGNEQYF. CDR3 bases: TGCGCCAGCAGCCAGCGGACAGGGGGCAACGAGCAGTACTTC.